This is a list of T cell receptor beta chains from one sample in a study of cytomegalovirus exposure and HLA in healthy donors. Produced via immunoSEQ multiplex PCR; TCRdb's table is partial and in-frame only. This table holds 170,000 or so clones, 75% to 85% found once. The sequenced material came from PBMCs. These receptors were obtained from a woman aged 25 to 39 in good health and CMV-seropositive. The conserved cysteine and the conserved F or W are not part of the CDR3 here. A D gene is named only where the DNA matches it firmly.

D,V,J,CDR3
NA,TRBV2,TRBJ2-7,ASSEESTYEQY
TRBD2,TRBV7-2,TRBJ2-1,ASSIGTSGPRGNEQF
NA,TRBV19,TRBJ2-3,ASSIRTYGFTDTQY
NA,TRBV7-9,TRBJ1-1,ASAPVGVTEAF
NA,TRBV4-3,TRBJ2-5,ASSQDSYRGESQY
TRBD1,TRBV30,TRBJ1-4,AWSKGGGGEKLF
NA,TRBV6-5,TRBJ1-3,ASRDSGRGGNTIY
TRBD1,TRBV2,TRBJ1-2,ASSAGDSGGYT
NA,TRBV30,TRBJ1-1,AWKGDLNTEAF
NA,TRBV19,TRBJ2-7,ASSMTSINVEQY
NA,TRBV6-6,TRBJ2-5,ASSYRPGTQY
TRBD2,TRBV7-2,TRBJ2-7,ASSFSGRAEKY
NA,TRBV4-2,TRBJ2-7,ASSQTPGNGKLSYEQY
TRBD2,TRBV6-6,TRBJ2-1,ASTFVAGGGNEQF
TRBD2,TRBV11-3,TRBJ2-7,ASSAPGTSNYEQY
NA,TRBV11-3,TRBJ2-3,ASSLVRDTQY
NA,TRBV28,TRBJ1-3,ASSFDRTSGNTIY
NA,TRBV5-1,TRBJ1-4,ASSLQGTTNEKLF